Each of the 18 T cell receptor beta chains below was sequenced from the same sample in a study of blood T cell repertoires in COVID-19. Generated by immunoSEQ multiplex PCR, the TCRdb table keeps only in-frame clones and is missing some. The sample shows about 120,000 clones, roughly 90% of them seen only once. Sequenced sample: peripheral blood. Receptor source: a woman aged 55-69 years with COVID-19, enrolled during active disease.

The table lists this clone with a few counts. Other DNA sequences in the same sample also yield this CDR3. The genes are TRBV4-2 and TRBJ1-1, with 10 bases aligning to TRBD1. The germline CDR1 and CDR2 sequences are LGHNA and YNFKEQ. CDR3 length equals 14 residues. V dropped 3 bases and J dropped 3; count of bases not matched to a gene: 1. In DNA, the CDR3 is TGTGCCAGCAGCCAGGGACAGGGGTACACTGAAGCTTTCTTT. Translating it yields CASSQGQGYTEAFF.

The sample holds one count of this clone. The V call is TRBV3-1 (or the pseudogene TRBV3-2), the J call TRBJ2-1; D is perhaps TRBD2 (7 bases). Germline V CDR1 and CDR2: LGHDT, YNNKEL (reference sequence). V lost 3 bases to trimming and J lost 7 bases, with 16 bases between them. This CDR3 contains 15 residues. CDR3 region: CASSQRGGGGNEQFF. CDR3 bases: TGTGCCAGCAGCCAGCGCGGGGGAGGGGGTAATGAGCAGTTCTTC.

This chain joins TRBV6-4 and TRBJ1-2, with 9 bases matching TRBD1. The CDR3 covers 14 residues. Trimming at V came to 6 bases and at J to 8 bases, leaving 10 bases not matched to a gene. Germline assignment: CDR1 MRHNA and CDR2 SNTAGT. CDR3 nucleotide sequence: TGTGCCAGCAGAGCGGGACAGGGTTCAACGGGCTACACCTTC. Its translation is CASRAGQGSTGYTF.

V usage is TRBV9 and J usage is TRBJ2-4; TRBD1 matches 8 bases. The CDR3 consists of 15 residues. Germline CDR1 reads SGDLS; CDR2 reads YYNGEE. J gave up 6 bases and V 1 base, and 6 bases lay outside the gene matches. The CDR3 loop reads CASSVSRGPGNIQYF. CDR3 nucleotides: TGTGCCAGCAGCGTAAGCAGGGGGCCCGGAAACATTCAGTACTTC.

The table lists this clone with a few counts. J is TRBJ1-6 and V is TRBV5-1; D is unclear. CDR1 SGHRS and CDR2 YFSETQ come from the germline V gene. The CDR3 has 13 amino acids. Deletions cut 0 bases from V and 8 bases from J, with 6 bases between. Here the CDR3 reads CASSLDTDSPLHF. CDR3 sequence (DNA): TGCGCCAGCAGCTTGGATACGGATTCACCCCTCCACTTT.

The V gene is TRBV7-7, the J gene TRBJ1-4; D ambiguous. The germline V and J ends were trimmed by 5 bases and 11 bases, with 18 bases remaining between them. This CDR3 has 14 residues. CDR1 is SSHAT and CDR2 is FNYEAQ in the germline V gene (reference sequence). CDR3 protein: CASSTSNREAKLFF. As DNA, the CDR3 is TGTGCCAGCAGCACCTCAAACCGTGAAGCGAAACTGTTTTTT.

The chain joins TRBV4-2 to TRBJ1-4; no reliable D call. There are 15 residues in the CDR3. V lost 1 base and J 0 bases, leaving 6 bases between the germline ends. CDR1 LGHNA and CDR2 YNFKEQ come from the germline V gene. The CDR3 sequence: CASSQGQTTNEKLFF. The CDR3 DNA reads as TGTGCCAGCAGCCAAGGGCAGACAACTAATGAAAAACTGTTTTTT.

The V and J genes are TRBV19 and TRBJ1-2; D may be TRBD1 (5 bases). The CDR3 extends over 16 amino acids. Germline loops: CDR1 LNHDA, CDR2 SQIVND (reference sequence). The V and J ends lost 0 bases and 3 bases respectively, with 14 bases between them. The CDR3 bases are TGTGCCAGTAGTATAGATTTTAGCAGGGTTGACTATGGCTACACCTTC. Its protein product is CASSIDFSRVDYGYTF.

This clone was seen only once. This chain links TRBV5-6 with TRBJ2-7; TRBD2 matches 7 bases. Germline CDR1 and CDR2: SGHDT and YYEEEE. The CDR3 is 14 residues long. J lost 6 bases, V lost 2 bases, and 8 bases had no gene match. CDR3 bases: TGTGCCAGCAGCTTCGGAACTAGCGTAACCGAGCAGTACTTC. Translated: CASSFGTSVTEQYF.

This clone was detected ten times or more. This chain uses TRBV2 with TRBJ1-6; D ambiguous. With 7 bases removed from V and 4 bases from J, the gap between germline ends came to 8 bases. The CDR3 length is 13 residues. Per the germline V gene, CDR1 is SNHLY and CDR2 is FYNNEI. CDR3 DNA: TGTGCCAGCAACGGAGAATATAATTCACCCCTCCACTTT. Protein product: CASNGEYNSPLHF.

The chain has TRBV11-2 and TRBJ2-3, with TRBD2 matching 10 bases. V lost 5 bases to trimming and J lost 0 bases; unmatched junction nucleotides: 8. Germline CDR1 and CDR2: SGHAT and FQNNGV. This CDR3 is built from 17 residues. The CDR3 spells CASSPTILAGSTDTQYF. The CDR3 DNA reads TGTGCCAGCAGCCCCACAATACTAGCGGGGAGCACAGATACGCAGTATTTT.

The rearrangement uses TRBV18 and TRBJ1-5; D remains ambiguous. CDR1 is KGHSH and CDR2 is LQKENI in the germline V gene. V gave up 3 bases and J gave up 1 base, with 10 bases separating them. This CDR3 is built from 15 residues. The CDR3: CASSPRGGSNQPQHF. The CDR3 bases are TGTGCCAGCTCACCCCGCGGTGGAAGCAATCAGCCCCAGCATTTT.

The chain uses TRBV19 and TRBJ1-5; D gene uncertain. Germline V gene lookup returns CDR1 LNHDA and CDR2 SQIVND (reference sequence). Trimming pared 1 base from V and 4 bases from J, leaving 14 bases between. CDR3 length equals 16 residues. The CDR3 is CASSIGGGRGNQPQHF. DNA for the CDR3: TGTGCCAGTAGTATAGGCGGAGGGAGAGGAAATCAGCCCCAGCATTTT. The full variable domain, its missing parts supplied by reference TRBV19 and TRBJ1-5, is DGGITQSPKYLFRKEGQNVTLSCEQNLNHDAMYWYRQDPGQGLRLIYYSQIVNDFQKGDIAEGYSVSREKKESFPLTVTSAQKNPTAFYLCASSIGGGRGNQPQHFGDGTRLSIL.

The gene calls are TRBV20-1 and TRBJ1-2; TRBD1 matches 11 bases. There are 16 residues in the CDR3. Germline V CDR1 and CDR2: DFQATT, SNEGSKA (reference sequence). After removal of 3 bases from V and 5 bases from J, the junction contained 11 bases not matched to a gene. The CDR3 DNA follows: TGCAGTGCTAGTGAGGCCGGGACAGGGGGGGAGTATGGCTACACCTTC. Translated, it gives CSASEAGTGGEYGYTF.

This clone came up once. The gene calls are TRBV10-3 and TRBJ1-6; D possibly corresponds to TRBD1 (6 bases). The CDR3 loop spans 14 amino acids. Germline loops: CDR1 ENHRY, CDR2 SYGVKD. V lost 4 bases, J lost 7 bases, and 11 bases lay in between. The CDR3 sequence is CAISVGQTNSPLHF. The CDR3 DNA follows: TGTGCCATCAGTGTCGGACAGACCAATTCACCCCTCCACTTT.

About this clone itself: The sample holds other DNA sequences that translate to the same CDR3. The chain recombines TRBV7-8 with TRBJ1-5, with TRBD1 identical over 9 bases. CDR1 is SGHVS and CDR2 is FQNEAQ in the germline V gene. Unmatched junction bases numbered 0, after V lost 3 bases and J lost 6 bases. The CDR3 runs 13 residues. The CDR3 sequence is CASSLDRGQPQHF. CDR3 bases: TGTGCCAGCAGCTTGGACAGGGGTCAGCCCCAGCATTTT.

The CDR3 bases are TGTGCCAGCAGGGGGCCCGGACAAGAGACCCAGTACTTC. It specifies CASRGPGQETQYF. J is TRBJ2-5 and V is TRBV6-5; weak D call: TRBD1 (5 bases). Trimming took 6 bases from V and 2 from J, leaving 10 bases between them. This CDR3 contains 13 residues. Germline assignment: CDR1 MNHEY and CDR2 SVGAGI.

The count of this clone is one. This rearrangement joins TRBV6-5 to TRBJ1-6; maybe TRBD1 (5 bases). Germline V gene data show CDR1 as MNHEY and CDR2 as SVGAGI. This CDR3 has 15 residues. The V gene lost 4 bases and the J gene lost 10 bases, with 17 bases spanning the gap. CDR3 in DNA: TGTGCCAGCAGTTTACATGGCAGGGAGGAATCACCCCTCCACTTT. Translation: CASSLHGREESPLHF.